Listed here are 3 T cell receptor beta chains from one sample, sequenced in a study of graft-versus-host responses after intestinal transplantation. Data came from immunoSEQ multiplex PCR; TCRdb stores just in-frame clones and leaves some out. The sample yields 35,000 to 40,000 clones, approximately 96% seen once. The sequencing here drew on PBMCs, taken 16 days after intestinal transplant. Every receptor here comes from a human patient who received an intestinal transplant, so some T cells may come from the graft donor.

The rearrangement joins TRBV4-2 to TRBJ2-1; 11 bases align to TRBD2. V lost 1 base, J lost 7 bases, and 9 bases stayed unmatched. CDR1 is LGHNA, CDR2 YNFKEQ, per germline. The CDR3 extends over 17 amino acids. The CDR3 bases are TGTGCCAGCAGCCAAGTCCTAGCGGGAGGTCCGGGGAATGAGCAGTTCTTC. Amino acid sequence: CASSQVLAGGPGNEQFF.

The rearrangement links TRBV2 to TRBJ2-5; D assignment may be TRBD1 or TRBD2 (5 bases each). Per germline, CDR1 SNHLY and CDR2 FYNNEI. V was clipped by 8 bases and J by 3 bases, with 22 bases between them. The CDR3 sequence is 16 residues long. CDR3 DNA sequence: TGTGCCAGCGCCTACCCGGGGCGGGCCATAGAAGAGACCCAGTACTTC. This translates into CASAYPGRAIEETQYF.

The chain carries TRBV7-9 and TRBJ2-5; D remains unclear. Trimming cost V 3 bases and J 5 bases, with 16 bases left between them. The CDR3 has 15 amino acids. The germline V gene encodes CDR1 SEHNR and CDR2 FQNEAQ (reference sequence). CDR3 protein: CASSFPPIESETQYF. The CDR3 DNA sequence: TGTGCCAGCAGCTTCCCCCCTATCGAAAGTGAGACCCAGTACTTC.